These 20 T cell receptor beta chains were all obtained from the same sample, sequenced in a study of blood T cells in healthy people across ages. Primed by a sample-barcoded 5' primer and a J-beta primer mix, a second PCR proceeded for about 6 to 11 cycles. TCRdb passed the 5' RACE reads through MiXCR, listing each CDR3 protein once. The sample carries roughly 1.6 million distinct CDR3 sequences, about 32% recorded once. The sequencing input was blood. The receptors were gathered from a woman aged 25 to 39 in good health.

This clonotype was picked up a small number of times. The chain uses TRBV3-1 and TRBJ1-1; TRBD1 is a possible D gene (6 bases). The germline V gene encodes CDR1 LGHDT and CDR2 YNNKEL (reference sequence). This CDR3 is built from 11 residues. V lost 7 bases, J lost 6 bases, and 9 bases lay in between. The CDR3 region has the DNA TGTGCCAGCAAGGGGGAAGCTGAAGCTTTCTTT. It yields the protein CASKGEAEAFF.

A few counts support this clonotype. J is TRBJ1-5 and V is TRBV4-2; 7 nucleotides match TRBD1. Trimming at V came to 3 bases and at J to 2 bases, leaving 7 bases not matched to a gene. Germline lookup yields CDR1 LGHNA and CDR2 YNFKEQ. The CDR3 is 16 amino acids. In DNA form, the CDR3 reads TGTGCCAGCAGCCAGATCACAGGGGAGGGCAATCAGCCCCAGCATTTT. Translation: CASSQITGEGNQPQHF.

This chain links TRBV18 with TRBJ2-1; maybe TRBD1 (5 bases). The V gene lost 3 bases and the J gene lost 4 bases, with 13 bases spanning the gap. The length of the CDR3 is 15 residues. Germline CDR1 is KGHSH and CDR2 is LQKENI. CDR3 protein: CASSPDQGFYNEQFF. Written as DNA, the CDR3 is TGTGCCAGCTCACCGGACCAGGGTTTTTACAATGAGCAGTTCTTC.

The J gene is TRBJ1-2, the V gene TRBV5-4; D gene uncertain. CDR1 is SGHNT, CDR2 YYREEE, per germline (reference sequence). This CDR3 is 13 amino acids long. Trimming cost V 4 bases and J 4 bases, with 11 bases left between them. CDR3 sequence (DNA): TGTGCCAGCAGCCGTGACGGGTCCTATGGCTACACCTTC. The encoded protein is CASSRDGSYGYTF.

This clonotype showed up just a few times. The CDR3 sequence is CAISELDRGGDEQFF. CDR3 in DNA: TGTGCCATCAGTGAACTAGACAGGGGAGGCGATGAGCAGTTCTTC. The rearrangement links TRBV10-3 to TRBJ2-1; TRBD1 matches 8 bases. The V segment lost 3 bases and the J segment 8 bases; nucleotides outside the gene matches: 9. CDR3 size: 15 residues. CDR1 and CDR2 from the germline V gene are ENHRY and SYGVKD.

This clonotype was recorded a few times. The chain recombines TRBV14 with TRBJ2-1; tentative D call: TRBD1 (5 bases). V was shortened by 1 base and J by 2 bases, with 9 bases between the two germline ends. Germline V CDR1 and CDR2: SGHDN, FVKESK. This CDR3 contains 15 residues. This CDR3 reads CASSQGRETYNEQFF. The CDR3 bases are TGTGCCAGCAGCCAAGGCAGGGAAACCTACAATGAGCAGTTCTTC.

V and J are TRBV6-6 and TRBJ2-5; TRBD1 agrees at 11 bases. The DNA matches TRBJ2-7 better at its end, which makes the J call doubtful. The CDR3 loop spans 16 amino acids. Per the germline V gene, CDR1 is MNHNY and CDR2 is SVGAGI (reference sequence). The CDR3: CASSYGEGQGGSEQYF. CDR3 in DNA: TGTGCCAGCAGTTATGGTGAGGGACAGGGGGGTAGCGAGCAGTACTTC.

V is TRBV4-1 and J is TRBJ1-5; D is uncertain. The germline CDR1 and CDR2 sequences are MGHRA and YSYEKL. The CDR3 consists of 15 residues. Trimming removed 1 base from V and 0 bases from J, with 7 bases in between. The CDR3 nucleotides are TGCGCCAGCAGCCAAGGTCCGTTTAGCAATCAGCCCCAGCATTTT. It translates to CASSQGPFSNQPQHF.

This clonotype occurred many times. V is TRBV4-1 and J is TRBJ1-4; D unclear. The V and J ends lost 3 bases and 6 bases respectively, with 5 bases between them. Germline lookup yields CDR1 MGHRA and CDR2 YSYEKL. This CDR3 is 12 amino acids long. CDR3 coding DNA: TGCGCCAGCAGCCATCTGGATGAAAAACTGTTTTTT. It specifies CASSHLDEKLFF.

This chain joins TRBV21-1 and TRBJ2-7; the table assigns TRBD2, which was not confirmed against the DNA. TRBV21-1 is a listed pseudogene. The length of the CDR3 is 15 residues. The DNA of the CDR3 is TGTGCCAGCAGCACAACTAGCGGGACGACCTACGAGCAGTACTTC. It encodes CASSTTSGTTYEQYF.

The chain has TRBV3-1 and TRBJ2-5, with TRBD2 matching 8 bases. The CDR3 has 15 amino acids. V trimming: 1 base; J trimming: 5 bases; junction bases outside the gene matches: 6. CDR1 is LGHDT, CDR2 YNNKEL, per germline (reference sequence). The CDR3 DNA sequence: TGTGCCAGCAGCCAAGGAGCGGGAGTGGGGGAGACCCAGTACTTC. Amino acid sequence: CASSQGAGVGETQYF.

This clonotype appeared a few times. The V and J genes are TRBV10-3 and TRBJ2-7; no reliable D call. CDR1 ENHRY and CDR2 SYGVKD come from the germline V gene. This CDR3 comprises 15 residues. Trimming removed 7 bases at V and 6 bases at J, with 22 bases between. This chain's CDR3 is CAIMGTAVNPGEQYF. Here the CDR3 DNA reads TGTGCCATCATGGGAACAGCCGTCAACCCTGGCGAGCAGTACTTC.

Here the CDR3 DNA reads TGCGCCAGCAGTCGTGGACAGTCGGAAAAACTGTTTTTT. This gives the protein CASSRGQSEKLFF. This chain links TRBV5-1 with TRBJ1-4, with a possible D match to TRBD1 (6 bases). Germline CDR1 and CDR2: SGHRS and YFSETQ. V gave up 5 bases and J gave up 8 bases, with 13 bases separating them. The CDR3 has 13 residues.

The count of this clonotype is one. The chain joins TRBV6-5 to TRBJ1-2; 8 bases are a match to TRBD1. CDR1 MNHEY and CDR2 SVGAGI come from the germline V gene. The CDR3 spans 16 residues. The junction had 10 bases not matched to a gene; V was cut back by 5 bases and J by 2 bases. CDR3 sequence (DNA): TGTGCCAGCAGTCCGAACAGGGGGAGAGACAACTATGGCTACACCTTC. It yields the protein CASSPNRGRDNYGYTF.

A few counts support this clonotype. CDR3 sequence: CASSQWDRGETQYF. DNA for the CDR3: TGTGCCAGCAGCCAGTGGGACAGGGGAGAGACCCAGTACTTC. The V and J genes are TRBV21-1 and TRBJ2-5; the table's D call of TRBD1 was not tested on the DNA. TRBV21-1 is shown as a pseudogene. The length of the CDR3 is 14 residues.

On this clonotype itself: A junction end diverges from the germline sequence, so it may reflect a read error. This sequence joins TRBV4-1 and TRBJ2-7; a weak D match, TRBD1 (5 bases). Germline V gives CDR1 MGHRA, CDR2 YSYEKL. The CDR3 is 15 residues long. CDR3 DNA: TGCGCCAGCAACCAAGTTATGCAGGGCTCCTACGAGCAGTACTTC. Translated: CASNQVMQGSYEQYF.

Written as DNA, the CDR3 is TGTGCCAGCAGCGGTCCAGGGAGGCCTGAAGCTTTCTTT. This encodes CASSGPGRPEAFF. The chain links TRBV14 to TRBJ1-1, with D perhaps matching TRBD1 (5 bases). The CDR3 loop spans 13 amino acids. The V and J ends lost 5 bases and 6 bases respectively, with 13 bases between them. Germline-derived CDR1 and CDR2 are SGHDN and FVKESK.

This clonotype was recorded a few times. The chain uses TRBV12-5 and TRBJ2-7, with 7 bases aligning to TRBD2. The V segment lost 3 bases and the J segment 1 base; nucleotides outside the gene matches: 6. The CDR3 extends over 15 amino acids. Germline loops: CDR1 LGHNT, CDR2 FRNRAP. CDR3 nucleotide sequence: TGTGCTAGTGGTTTAACCCAGGGACTATCCTACGAGCAGTACTTC. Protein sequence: CASGLTQGLSYEQYF.

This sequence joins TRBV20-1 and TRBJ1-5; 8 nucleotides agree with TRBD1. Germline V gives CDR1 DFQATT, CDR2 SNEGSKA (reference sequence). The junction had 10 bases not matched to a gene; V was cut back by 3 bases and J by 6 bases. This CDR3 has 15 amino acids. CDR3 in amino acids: CSASPMDREAQPQHF. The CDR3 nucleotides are TGCAGTGCTAGTCCCATGGACAGGGAGGCTCAGCCCCAGCATTTT.

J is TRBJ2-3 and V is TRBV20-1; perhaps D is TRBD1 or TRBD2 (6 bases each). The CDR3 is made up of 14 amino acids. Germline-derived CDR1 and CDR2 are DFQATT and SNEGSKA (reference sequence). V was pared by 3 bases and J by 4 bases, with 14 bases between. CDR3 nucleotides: TGCAGTGCTAGGAGGGGGGCCGGCGCAGATACGCAGTATTTT. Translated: CSARRGAGADTQYF.